The rows below give T cell receptor beta chains drawn from one sample of a study of neurological immune-mediated disorders. TCRdb used MiXCR to reprocess the 5' RACE reads, holding one entry per CDR3 protein. The profile shows tens of thousands of distinct CDR3 sequences, about 2.5% of them singletons. Sequences were obtained from PBMCs. Receptor source: a man in his forties or fifties with multiple sclerosis. CDR3s include the opening cysteine and the closing phenylalanine or tryptophan. The D gene is left open where the match is weak. Clone size is given as how often the clone was seen (once, few, many) or a class if it is expanded.

d_gene,v_gene,j_gene,abundance,CDR3aa,CDR3nt
NA,TRBV7-6,TRBJ2-7,many,CASSQHGSFNEQYF,TGTGCCAGCAGCCAGCATGGCAGTTTCAACGAGCAGTACTTC
NA,TRBV7-3,TRBJ2-2,many,CASSLMSGRGHGELFF,TGTGCCAGCAGCTTAATGAGTGGCAGGGGTCACGGGGAGCTGTTTTTT
NA,TRBV12-3/TRBV12-4,TRBJ1-1,many,CASSSEGLMNTEAFF,TGTGCCAGCAGTTCCGAGGGACTCATGAACACTGAAGCTTTCTTT
NA,TRBV12-3/TRBV12-4,TRBJ1-1,many,CASSLQDMNTEAFF,TGTGCCAGCAGTTTACAGGACATGAACACTGAAGCTTTCTTT
NA,TRBV20-1,TRBJ1-4,many,CSARPTVATNEKLFF,TGCAGTGCTAGACCCACGGTGGCAACTAATGAAAAACTGTTTTTT
NA,TRBV20-1,TRBJ2-1,many,CSAGGLGSYNEQFF,TGCAGTGCTGGGGGGCTAGGCTCCTACAATGAGCAGTTCTTC
NA,TRBV6-5,TRBJ2-3,few,CASSYNRASTDTQYF,TGTGCCAGCAGTTACAACCGAGCAAGCACAGATACGCAGTATTTT
NA,TRBV5-1,TRBJ1-1,many,CASSPGGVGTEAFF,TGCGCCAGCAGTCCTGGGGGGGTGGGCACTGAAGCTTTCTTT
TRBD2,TRBV4-3,TRBJ2-7,many,CASSAGLAGALYEQYF,TGCGCCAGCAGCGCAGGACTAGCGGGGGCACTCTACGAGCAGTACTTC
NA,TRBV5-1,TRBJ2-7,many,CASSLGASPEQYF,TGCGCCAGCAGCTTGGGGGCCAGCCCCGAGCAGTACTTC
TRBD2,TRBV20-1,TRBJ2-5,many,CSARDRLAGETQYF,TGCAGTGCTAGAGATCGGCTAGCGGGGGAGACCCAGTACTTC
NA,TRBV6-2/TRBV6-3,TRBJ2-3,many,CASSWAGQSSGTQYF,TGTGCCAGCAGTTGGGCAGGGCAGTCGTCGGGTACGCAGTATTTT
TRBD1,TRBV10-3,TRBJ2-7,many,CAISSQGDEQYF,TGTGCCATCAGCTCACAGGGGGACGAGCAGTACTTC
NA,TRBV6-5,TRBJ1-2,many,CASRATVTYGYTF,TGTGCCAGCAGAGCGACCGTGACCTATGGCTACACCTTC
NA,TRBV5-1,TRBJ2-1,many,CASSYNWDGSYNEQFF,TGCGCCAGCAGCTATAACTGGGATGGTTCCTACAATGAGCAGTTCTTC
NA,TRBV10-3,TRBJ2-4,many,CAISPERVGNIQYF,TGTGCCATCAGCCCCGAGAGGGTGGGAAACATTCAGTACTTC
NA,TRBV12-3/TRBV12-4,TRBJ1-2,many,CASSGTVNYGYTF,TGTGCCAGCAGCGGGACGGTAAACTATGGCTACACCTTC
NA,TRBV20-1,TRBJ1-2,many,CSARGDEGRGYGYTF,TGCAGTGCTAGAGGGGATGAGGGGAGGGGCTATGGCTACACCTTC